This TCR beta chain stems from a study of T cell repertoires in cytomegalovirus infection. Points from the study as a whole: Public TCR beta family frequency separated CMV-and-HLA carriers, including in an independent cohort.

From the reads, TCRdb called clonotypes with MiXCR, one entry per CDR3 protein. The table includes some 450,000 distinct CDR3 sequences, around 32% detected once. As concerns this clonotype: Its antigen is unknown.

Germline V gene data show CDR1 as SGHVS and CDR2 as FQNEAQ. CDR3 length equals 15 residues. Trimming took off 3 bases at V and 9 bases at J, with 15 bases between the two ends. The chain joins TRBV7-8 to TRBJ2-6; weak D call: TRBD2 (7 bases). This receptor was obtained from a human donor in good health (CMV status not recorded). Some clones in this sample may be carry-over from other donors' samples. Input material: PBMCs. The CDR3 here is CASSFGGGGGNVLTF. CDR3 nucleotides: TGTGCCAGCAGCTTCGGGGGCGGGGGAGGCAACGTCCTGACTTTC. The complete variable domain, with remaining parts taken from reference TRBV7-8 and TRBJ2-6, reads GAGVSQSPRYKVAKRGQDVALRCDPISGHVSLFWYQQALGQGPEFLTYFQNEAQLDKSGLPSDRFFAERPEGSVSTLKIQRTQQEDSAVYLCASSFGGGGGNVLTFGAGSRLTVL.